The sequence of this T cell receptor beta chain was determined in a study of naive and memory T cell subsets. A UMI-containing oligonucleotide was joined by 3' ligation to the TCR cDNA template. Cells were not sorted; total RNA input targeted about 1 to 1000 ng. This clonotype was counted only a few times. Amplification of ligated cDNA took four PCR rounds with SP2 and nested alpha and beta constant primers. Blood and skin TCR RNA was reverse transcribed with alpha and beta constant primers. From the 5' RACE reads, TCRdb called clonotypes with MiXCR, one entry per CDR3 protein. The sample gives 30,000 to 40,000 distinct CDR3 sequences, over 15% of which show up once; 2.6% is in the top ten. V lost 3 bases, J lost 8 bases, and 13 bases stayed unmatched. The length of the CDR3 is 17 residues.

V gene TRBV12-3 or TRBV12-4 combines with J gene TRBJ2-3, with 11 bases aligning to TRBD2. The TCR was taken from a female donor in good health. CDR3 protein: CASSFPLSGGASRTQYF. The CDR3 bases are TGTGCCAGCAGTTTTCCCCTTAGCGGGGGGGCGTCCCGTACGCAGTATTTT.